These T cell receptor beta chains were read from a single sample in a study of T cell clones after liver transplantation. The data were produced by immunoSEQ multiplex PCR, yet TCRdb's version contains in-frame clones alone and is incomplete. The sample has roughly 120,000 clones, over 75% seen once. The sample in question was CD4+ T cells from blood, obtained 12 months after liver transplant. These receptor sequences come from a human patient who received a liver transplant. Some of the T cells might come from the graft donor. Each CDR3 is given with its conserved first and last residue. The order of the fields is clone size, D gene, J gene, V gene, CDR3 protein, CDR3 DNA. D genes are given only for firm matches. For some rows the clone size is stated as once, few or many, or as a class when expanded; others skip it.

- | - | TRBJ2-7 | TRBV21-1 | CASSKERDEQYF | TGTGCCAGCAGCAAAGAAAGGGACGAGCAGTACTTC
- | TRBD2 | TRBJ2-7 | TRBV9 | CASSVGDGSGSYLSSYEQYF | TGTGCCAGCAGCGTGGGAGATGGTAGCGGGAGTTATTTGAGCTCCTACGAGCAGTACTTC
- | - | TRBJ1-1 | TRBV7-8 | CASSLNIRAGRSAFF | TGTGCCAGCAGCTTGAATATCAGGGCAGGGCGGTCGGCTTTCTTT
- | TRBD2 | TRBJ2-7 | TRBV11-3 | CASSLDPGGLADQYF | TGTGCCAGCAGCTTAGATCCGGGCGGTCTAGCGGACCAGTACTTC
- | TRBD1 | TRBJ1-1 | TRBV14 | CASSQGQGTEAFF | TGTGCCAGCAGCCAAGGACAGGGTACTGAAGCTTTCTTT
- | - | TRBJ2-6 | TRBV5-1 | CASSLGQISGANVLTF | TGCGCCAGCAGCTTGGGCCAGATCTCTGGGGCCAACGTCCTGACTTTC
- | - | TRBJ1-1 | TRBV14 | CARYRNTLGLTVMNTEAFF | TGTGCCAGATACCGAAACACATTAGGCCTGACAGTCATGAACACTGAAGCTTTCTTT
- | - | TRBJ2-7 | TRBV21-1 | CASSKEPQGLYEQYF | TGTGCCAGCAGCAAAGAACCACAGGGGTTGTACGAGCAGTACTTC
- | - | TRBJ1-3 | TRBV9 | CATTRGSTGNTIYF | TGTGCCACTACTAGGGGTTCCACTGGAAACACCATATATTTT
few | - | TRBJ2-1 | TRBV10-2 | CASSEQSSYNEQFF | TGCGCCAGCAGTGAGCAAAGCTCCTACAATGAGCAGTTCTTC
- | TRBD1 | TRBJ1-5 | TRBV7-2 | CASSIGQGIFQPQHF | TGTGCCAGCAGCATCGGACAGGGGATCTTTCAGCCCCAGCATTTT
- | - | TRBJ2-1 | TRBV10-1 | CASSESAEGENEQFF | TGCGCCAGCAGTGAGTCTGCGGAGGGGGAAAATGAGCAGTTCTTC
- | - | TRBJ2-7 | TRBV28 | CASSGTDGYYEQYF | TGTGCCTCCTCGGGGACGGACGGATACTACGAGCAGTACTTC
- | TRBD2 | TRBJ2-1 | TRBV5-1 | CASSIPTSGDYNEQFF | TGCGCCAGCAGCATACCGACTAGCGGAGACTACAATGAGCAGTTCTTC
- | TRBD1 | TRBJ1-1 | TRBV5-1 | CASRQGGDTEAFF | TGCGCCAGCAGACAGGGGGGTGACACTGAAGCTTTCTTT
- | - | TRBJ2-3 | TRBV18 | CASSPPSRTDTQYF | TGTGCCAGCTCACCACCGAGTCGGACAGATACGCAGTATTTT
- | TRBD2 | TRBJ2-7 | TRBV5-1 | CASSFEASGYEQYF | TGCGCCAGCAGCTTTGAGGCTAGCGGGTACGAGCAGTACTTC
- | TRBD2 | TRBJ2-1 | TRBV30 | CAWDLAGSSYNEQFF | TGTGCCTGGGATCTAGCGGGGAGCTCCTACAATGAGCAGTTCTTC
- | TRBD2 | TRBJ2-5 | TRBV29-1 | CSVGAGGETQYF | TGCAGCGTTGGTGCGGGAGGAGAGACCCAGTACTTC
- | - | TRBJ2-5 | TRBV12-5 | CASGLVQQETQYF | TGTGCTAGTGGTTTGGTACAGCAAGAGACCCAGTACTTC
- | - | TRBJ1-5 | TRBV4-2 | CASSQVVATNQPQHF | TGTGCCAGCAGCCAAGTGGTAGCGACGAATCAGCCCCAGCATTTT
- | - | TRBJ1-5 | TRBV15 | CATSSGTNTGQPQHF | TGTGCCACCAGCAGCGGGACAAACACGGGGCAGCCCCAGCATTTT
- | - | TRBJ1-1 | TRBV19 | CASMNMRNTEAFF | TGTGCCAGTATGAACATGCGGAACACTGAAGCTTTCTTT
- | TRBD2 | TRBJ2-1 | TRBV9 | CASSVDPSGIYNEQFF | TGTGCCAGCAGCGTAGATCCTAGCGGGATCTACAATGAGCAGTTCTTC
- | - | TRBJ2-7 | TRBV7-9 | CASSLQVPYEQYF | TGTGCCAGCAGCTTACAGGTGCCCTACGAGCAGTACTTC
- | - | TRBJ1-2 | TRBV21-1 | CASSAQDRGRGGYTF | TGTGCCAGCAGCGCCCAGGACAGGGGGCGAGGTGGCTACACCTTC
- | - | TRBJ2-7 | TRBV5-6 | CASSYGAVFFQYF | TGTGCCAGCAGCTATGGGGCAGTGTTTTTCCAGTACTTC
- | TRBD2 | TRBJ2-3 | TRBV13 | CASSLRTSGTDTQYF | TGTGCCAGCAGCCTAAGGACTAGCGGAACAGATACGCAGTATTTT
- | TRBD2 | TRBJ2-1 | TRBV5-1 | CASSPGGLAGEQFF | TGCGCCAGCAGCCCAGGAGGACTAGCCGGTGAGCAGTTCTTC
few | - | TRBJ1-2 | TRBV18 | CASSRDRNGRYTF | TGTGCCAGCTCACGGGACCGGAATGGGCGCTACACCTTC
- | - | TRBJ2-7 | TRBV20-1 | CSARRDYEQYF | TGCAGTGCTCGGCGGGACTACGAGCAGTACTTC
- | TRBD2 | TRBJ2-5 | TRBV7-2 | CASSRQGLAGAETQYF | TGTGCCAGCAGCCGCCAGGGACTAGCGGGAGCGGAGACCCAGTACTTC
- | - | TRBJ2-1 | TRBV5-4 | CASSLDGSRNEQFF | TGTGCCAGCAGCTTGGACGGGAGTAGGAATGAGCAGTTCTTC